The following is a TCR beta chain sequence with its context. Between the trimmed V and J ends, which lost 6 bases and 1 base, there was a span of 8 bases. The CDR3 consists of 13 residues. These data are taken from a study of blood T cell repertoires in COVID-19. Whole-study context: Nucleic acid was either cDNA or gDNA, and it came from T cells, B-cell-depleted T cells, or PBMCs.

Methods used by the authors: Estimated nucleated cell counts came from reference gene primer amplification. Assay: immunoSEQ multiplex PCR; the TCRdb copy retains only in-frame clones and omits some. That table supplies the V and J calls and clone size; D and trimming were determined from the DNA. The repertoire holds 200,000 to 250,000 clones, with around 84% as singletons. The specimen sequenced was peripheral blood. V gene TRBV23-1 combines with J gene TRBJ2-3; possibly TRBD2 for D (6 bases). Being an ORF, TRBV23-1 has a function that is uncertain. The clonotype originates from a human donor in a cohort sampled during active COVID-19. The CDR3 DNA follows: TGCGCCAGCAGGTCGGGGGGCACAGATACGCAGTATTTT. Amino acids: CASRSGGTDTQYF.